This TCR beta chain was identified in a study of identical twins. TCRdb recomputed calls from the 5' RACE reads with MiXCR, one row per CDR3 protein. The sample lists 750,000 to 950,000 distinct CDR3 sequences; roughly 12% were seen once. At least ten counts were recorded for this clonotype. Germline-derived CDR1 and CDR2 are LGHDT and YNNKEL (reference sequence). V gave up 1 base and J gave up 5 bases, with 16 bases separating them. CDR3 size: 16 residues. These data were also filed under a second study, of yellow fever vaccine responses in identical twins.

The receptor comes from a woman aged 18-29 years in good health. The chain combines TRBV3-1 with TRBJ2-3; D is possibly TRBD2 (5 bases). The sample taken for sequencing was PBMCs. The CDR3 nucleotides are TGTGCCAGCAGCCAAGGGATAGCGAAAGTGGGAGATACGCAGTATTTT. Protein sequence: CASSQGIAKVGDTQYF.